This T cell receptor (beta chain) was obtained from a study of Graves' ophthalmopathy and Graves' hyperthyroidism. Germline V gene sequence: CDR1 SGHVS, CDR2 FQNEAQ. The V end lost 2 bases, the J end lost 2 bases, and 9 bases lay between the germline ends. This CDR3 spans 14 amino acids. The authors amplified TCR beta CDR3 regions from RNA transcripts. An initial RT-PCR round employing HTBI primers preceded a second-round multiplex PCR. TCRdb reprocessed the multiplex PCR reads with MiXCR, giving one entry per CDR3 protein. The table has about 220,000 distinct CDR3 sequences, roughly a fifth seen once.

The receptor's source is a woman aged 45-65 years with Graves' ophthalmopathy. Material: peripheral blood. This sequence joins TRBV7-8 and TRBJ2-5; D might be TRBD1 (5 bases). The CDR3 DNA sequence: TGTGCCAGCAGCTTACTCGACAGACAAGAGACCCAGTACTTC. Protein sequence: CASSLLDRQETQYF.